This T cell receptor beta chain stems from a study of metastatic and nonmetastatic thyroid tumors. Overall study: Patients with malignant and benign thyroid disease provided blood and tumor or nodule tissue, whose repertoires were compared. Overall study findings and caveats: Versus benign nodules, malignant thyroid tumors reportedly had significantly higher TCR beta diversity, in blood and tumor.

Germline CDR1 is SGHAT and CDR2 is FQNNGV. The CDR3 spans 15 residues. V was clipped by 1 base and J by 5 bases, with 13 bases between them. Patients were all untreated before their thyroid surgery. In the original analysis: Clinicopathological groups differed in CDR3, with these differences serving to build a distant-metastasis classifier for papillary thyroid cancer. MiXCR was used by TCRdb to re-call the PCR reads. None of the V and J calls come from the authors' own analysis; TCRdb made them. The table has under 40,000 clones, roughly a sixth seen once. This clone showed up many times. The antigen is undetermined.

Sequenced material: blood. The receptor's source is a male donor with papillary thyroid cancer or a benign thyroid nodule (not recorded which). Some clones in this sample may be carry-over from other donors' samples. The chain links TRBV11-2 to TRBJ2-3; D is ambiguous. The CDR3 loop reads CASSLGGPPIDTQYF. In DNA form, the CDR3 reads TGTGCCAGCAGCTTAGGGGGTCCACCGATAGATACGCAGTATTTT.